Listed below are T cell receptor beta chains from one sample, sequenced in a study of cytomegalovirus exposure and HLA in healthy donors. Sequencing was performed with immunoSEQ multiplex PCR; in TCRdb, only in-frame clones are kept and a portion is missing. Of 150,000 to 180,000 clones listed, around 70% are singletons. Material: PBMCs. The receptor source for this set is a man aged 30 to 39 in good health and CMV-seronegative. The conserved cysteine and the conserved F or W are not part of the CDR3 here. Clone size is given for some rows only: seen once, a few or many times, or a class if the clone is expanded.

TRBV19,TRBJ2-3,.,ASSIQGAETDTQY
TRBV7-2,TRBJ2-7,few,ASSLVVTGGEQY
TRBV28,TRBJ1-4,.,ASRGPNEKLF
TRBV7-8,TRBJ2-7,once,ASSLGADSSYEQY
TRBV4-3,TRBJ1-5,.,ASSQGTGVNQPQN
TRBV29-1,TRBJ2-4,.,SVAPRLATAKNIQY
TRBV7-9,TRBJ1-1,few,SSSLEIAEAF
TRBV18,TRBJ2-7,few,ASSPTRGGSEQY
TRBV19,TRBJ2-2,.,ASSPGTVITGELF
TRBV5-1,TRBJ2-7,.,ASSYTGSGSSYEQY
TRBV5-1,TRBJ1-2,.,ASSLEPGFNYGYT
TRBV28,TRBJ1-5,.,ASSKTGSSNQPQH
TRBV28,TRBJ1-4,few,ASKPRQGPNEKLF
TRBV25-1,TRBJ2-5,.,ASSGTGGWTQY